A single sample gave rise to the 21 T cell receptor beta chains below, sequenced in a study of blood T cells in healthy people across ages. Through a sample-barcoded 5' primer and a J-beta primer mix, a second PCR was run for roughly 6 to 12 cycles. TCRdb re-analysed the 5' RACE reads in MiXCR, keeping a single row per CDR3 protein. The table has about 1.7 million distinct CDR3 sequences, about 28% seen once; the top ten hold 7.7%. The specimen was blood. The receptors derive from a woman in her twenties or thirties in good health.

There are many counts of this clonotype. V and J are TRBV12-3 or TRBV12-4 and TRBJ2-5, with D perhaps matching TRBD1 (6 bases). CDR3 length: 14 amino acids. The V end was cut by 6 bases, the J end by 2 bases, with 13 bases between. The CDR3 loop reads CASSQWTAQETQYF. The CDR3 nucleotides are TGTGCCAGCAGCCAGTGGACAGCTCAAGAGACCCAGTACTTC.

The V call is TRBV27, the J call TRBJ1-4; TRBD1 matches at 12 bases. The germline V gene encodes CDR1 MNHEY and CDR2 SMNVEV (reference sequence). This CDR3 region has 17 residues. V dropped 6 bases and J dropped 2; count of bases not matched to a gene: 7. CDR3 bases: TGTGCCAGCAGCCGCCGGGACAGGGGGCGGACTAATGAAAAACTGTTTTTT. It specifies CASSRRDRGRTNEKLFF.

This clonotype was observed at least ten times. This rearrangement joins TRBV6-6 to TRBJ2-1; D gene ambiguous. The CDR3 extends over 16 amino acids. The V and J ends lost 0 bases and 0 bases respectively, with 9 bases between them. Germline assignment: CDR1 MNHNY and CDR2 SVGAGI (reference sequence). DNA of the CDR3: TGTGCCAGCAGTTACTCCGTGGGTAGCTCCTACAATGAGCAGTTCTTC. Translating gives CASSYSVGSSYNEQFF.

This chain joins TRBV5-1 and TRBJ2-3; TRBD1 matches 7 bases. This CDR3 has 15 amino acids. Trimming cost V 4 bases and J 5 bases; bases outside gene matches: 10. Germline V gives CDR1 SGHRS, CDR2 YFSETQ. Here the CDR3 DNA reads TGCGCCAGCAGCGGATCGAGACAGGGCATAGATACGCAGTATTTT. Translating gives CASSGSRQGIDTQYF. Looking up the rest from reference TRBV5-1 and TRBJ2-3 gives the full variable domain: KAGVTQTPRYLIKTRGQQVTLSCSPISGHRSVSWYQQTPGQGLQFLFEYFSETQRNKGNFPGRFSGRQFSNSRSEMNVSTLELGDSALYLCASSGSRQGIDTQYFGPGTRLTVL.

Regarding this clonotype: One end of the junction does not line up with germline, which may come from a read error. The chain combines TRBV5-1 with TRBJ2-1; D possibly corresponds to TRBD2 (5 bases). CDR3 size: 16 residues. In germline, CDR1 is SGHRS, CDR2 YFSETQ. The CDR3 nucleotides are TGCGCCAGCAGCTTGGCCAGAGGGAGCTCCTACAATGGGCAGTTCTTC. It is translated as CASSLARGSSYNGQFF.

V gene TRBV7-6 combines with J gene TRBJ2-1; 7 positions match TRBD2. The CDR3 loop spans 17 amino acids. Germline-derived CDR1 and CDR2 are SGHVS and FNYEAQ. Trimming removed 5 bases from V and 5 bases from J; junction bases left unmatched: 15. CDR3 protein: CASSPSDWDRGDNEQFF. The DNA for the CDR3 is TGTGCCAGCAGCCCCTCCGATTGGGATCGGGGGGACAATGAGCAGTTCTTC.

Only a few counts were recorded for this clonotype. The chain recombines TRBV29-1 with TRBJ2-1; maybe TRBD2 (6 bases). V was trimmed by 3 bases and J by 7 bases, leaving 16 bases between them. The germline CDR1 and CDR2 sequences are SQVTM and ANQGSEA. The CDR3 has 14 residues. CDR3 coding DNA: TGCAGCGTTGATTTGGGTCGGGGGATGAATGAGCAGTTCTTC. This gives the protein CSVDLGRGMNEQFF.

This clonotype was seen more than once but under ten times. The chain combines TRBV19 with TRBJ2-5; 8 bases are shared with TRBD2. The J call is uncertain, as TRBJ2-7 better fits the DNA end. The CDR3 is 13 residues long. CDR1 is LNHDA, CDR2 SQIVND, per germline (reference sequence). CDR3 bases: TGTGCCAGTGGAGCGGGGGACGGCGACGAGCAGTACTTC. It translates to CASGAGDGDEQYF.

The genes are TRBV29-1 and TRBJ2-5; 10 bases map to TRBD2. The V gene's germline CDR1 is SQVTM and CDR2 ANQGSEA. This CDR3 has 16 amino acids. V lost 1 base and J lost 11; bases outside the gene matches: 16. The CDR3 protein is CSVEGGTSGKVHEQYF. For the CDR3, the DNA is TGCAGCGTTGAAGGGGGAACTAGCGGGAAGGTTCATGAGCAGTACTTC.

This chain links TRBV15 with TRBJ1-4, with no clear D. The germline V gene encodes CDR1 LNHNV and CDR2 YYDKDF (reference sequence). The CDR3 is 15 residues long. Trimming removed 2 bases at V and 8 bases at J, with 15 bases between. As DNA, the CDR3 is TGTGCCACCAGCAGACCCGGTAGGAGCGCAGAAAAACTGTTTTTT. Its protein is CATSRPGRSAEKLFF.

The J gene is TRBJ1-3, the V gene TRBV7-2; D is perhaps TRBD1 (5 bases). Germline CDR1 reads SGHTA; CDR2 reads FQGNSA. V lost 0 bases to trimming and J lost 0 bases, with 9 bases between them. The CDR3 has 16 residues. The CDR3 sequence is CASSLASGFSGNTIYF. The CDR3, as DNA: TGTGCCAGCAGCTTAGCTTCAGGGTTCTCTGGAAACACCATATATTTT.

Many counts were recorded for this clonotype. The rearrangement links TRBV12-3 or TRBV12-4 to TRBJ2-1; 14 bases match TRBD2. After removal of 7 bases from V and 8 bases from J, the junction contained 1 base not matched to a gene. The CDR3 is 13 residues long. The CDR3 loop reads CASTTSGRDEQFF. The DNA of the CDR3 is TGTGCCAGCACGACTAGCGGGAGGGATGAGCAGTTCTTC.

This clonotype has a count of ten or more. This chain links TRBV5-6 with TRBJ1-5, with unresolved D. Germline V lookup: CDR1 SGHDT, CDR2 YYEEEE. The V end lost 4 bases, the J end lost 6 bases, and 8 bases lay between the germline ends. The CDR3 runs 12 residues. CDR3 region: CASSMGGQPQHF. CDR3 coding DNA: TGTGCCAGCAGCATGGGAGGTCAGCCCCAGCATTTT.

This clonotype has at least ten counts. CDR3 region: CASSQLGTRHNEQFF. In DNA form, the CDR3 reads TGCGCCAGCAGCCAACTCGGGACTCGACACAATGAGCAGTTCTTC. The rearrangement uses TRBV4-1 and TRBJ2-1; maybe TRBD2 (6 bases). Deletions cut 2 bases from V and 5 bases from J, with 13 bases between. The CDR3 has 15 amino acids. Germline V gives CDR1 MGHRA, CDR2 YSYEKL.

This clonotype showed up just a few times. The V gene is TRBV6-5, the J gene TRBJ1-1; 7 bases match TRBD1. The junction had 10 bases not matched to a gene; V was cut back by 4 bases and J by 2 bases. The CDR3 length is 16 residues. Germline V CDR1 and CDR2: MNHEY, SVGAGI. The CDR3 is CASSFDRASANTEAFF. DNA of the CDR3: TGTGCCAGCAGTTTCGACAGGGCCTCCGCCAACACTGAAGCTTTCTTT.

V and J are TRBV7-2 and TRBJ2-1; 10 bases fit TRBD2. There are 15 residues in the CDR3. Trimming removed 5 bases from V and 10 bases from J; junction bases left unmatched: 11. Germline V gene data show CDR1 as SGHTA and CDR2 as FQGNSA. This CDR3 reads CASSEFEAGGLEQFF. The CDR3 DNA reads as TGTGCCAGCAGCGAATTTGAAGCGGGAGGGCTGGAGCAGTTCTTC.

This CDR3 reads CASSQATFPSTDTQYF. In DNA form, the CDR3 reads TGCGCCAGCAGCCAAGCAACTTTCCCTAGCACAGATACGCAGTATTTT. The chain employs TRBV4-1 and TRBJ2-3; D uncertain. The germline gives CDR1 MGHRA, CDR2 YSYEKL. Deletions cut 1 base from V and 0 bases from J, with 11 bases between. CDR3 size: 16 residues.

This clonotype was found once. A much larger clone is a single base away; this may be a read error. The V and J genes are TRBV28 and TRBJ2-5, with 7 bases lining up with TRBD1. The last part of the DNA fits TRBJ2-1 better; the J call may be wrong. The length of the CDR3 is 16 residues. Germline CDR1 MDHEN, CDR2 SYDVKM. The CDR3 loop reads CASSLDSWTGRETQFF. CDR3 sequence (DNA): TGTGCCAGCAGTTTAGATTCCTGGACAGGCAGAGAGACCCAGTTCTTC.

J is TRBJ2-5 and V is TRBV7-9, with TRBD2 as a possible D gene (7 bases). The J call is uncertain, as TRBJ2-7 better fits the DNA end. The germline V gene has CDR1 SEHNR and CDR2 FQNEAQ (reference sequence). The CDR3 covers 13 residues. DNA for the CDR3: TGTGCCAGCTGGGGGGGCGAGGTGGGCGAGCAGTACTTC. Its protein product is CASWGGEVGEQYF.

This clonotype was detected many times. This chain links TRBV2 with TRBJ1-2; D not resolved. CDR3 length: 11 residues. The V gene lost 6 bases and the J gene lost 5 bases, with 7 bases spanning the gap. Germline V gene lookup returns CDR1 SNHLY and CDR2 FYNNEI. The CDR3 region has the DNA TGTGCCAGCAGAGACTCTTATGGCTACACCTTC. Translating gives CASRDSYGYTF.

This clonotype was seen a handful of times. CDR3 in DNA: TGTGCCAGCAGCCGGACAGGGGGTTTCGATAGTAGTCAGCCCCAGCATTTT. Translating it yields CASSRTGGFDSSQPQHF. This chain connects TRBV7-2 to TRBJ1-5; 10 bases are a match to TRBD1. CDR1 is SGHTA, CDR2 FQGNSA, per germline. This CDR3 has 17 amino acids. Unmatched junction bases numbered 13, after V lost 5 bases and J lost 6 bases.